The 13 T cell receptor beta chains below were found in one sample sequenced in a study of T cells in Graves' hyperthyroidism and ophthalmopathy. RNA transcripts were the template for amplifying TCR beta CDR3 regions. A first-round RT-PCR of the TCR CDR3 used the HTBI primer set. MiXCR was run by TCRdb on the multiplex PCR reads, yielding one entry per CDR3 protein. The sample lists approximately 380,000 distinct CDR3 sequences, approximately 20% occurring once. The sequencing sample was made of blood. These receptors originate from a woman younger than 35 with Graves' hyperthyroidism.

The V call is TRBV12-3 or TRBV12-4, the J call TRBJ1-1, with TRBD1 identical over 7 bases. The length of the CDR3 is 13 residues. The V segment lost 6 bases and the J segment 6 bases; nucleotides outside the gene matches: 7. The CDR3 bases are TGTGCCAGCAGCCCCAGGGGGAGCGCTGAAGCTTTCTTT. Translation gives CASSPRGSAEAFF.

This clonotype was detected many times. The chain couples TRBV5-1 to TRBJ1-1; 8 nucleotides agree with TRBD1. The V gene end was trimmed by 7 bases and the J gene end by 3 bases; junction bases not matched to a gene: 11. Germline CDR1 and CDR2: SGHRS and YFSETQ. This CDR3 is built from 15 residues. The CDR3: CASWLGQGVYTEAFF. CDR3 nucleotides: TGCGCCAGCTGGCTCGGACAGGGAGTCTACACTGAAGCTTTCTTT.

J is TRBJ1-1 and V is TRBV29-1, with D possibly being TRBD1 (6 bases). Trimming pared 3 bases from V and 6 bases from J, leaving 14 bases between. The CDR3 has 13 amino acids. The germline V gene encodes CDR1 SQVTM and CDR2 ANQGSEA. In DNA form, the CDR3 reads TGCAGCGTTGAGGGGGGGGCGATCGCTGAAGCTTTCTTT. This sequence encodes CSVEGGAIAEAFF.

This clonotype has ten or more counts. The gene calls are TRBV6-2 or TRBV6-3 and TRBJ1-1; D remains unclear. The V end was cut by 4 bases, the J end by 6 bases, with 12 bases between. CDR3 size: 13 residues. Germline V lookup: CDR1 MNHEY, CDR2 SVGEGT. CDR3 DNA: TGTGCCAGCAGTTTAAGGGAGCGGCCTGAAGCTTTCTTT. It encodes CASSLRERPEAFF.

This clonotype was recorded at least ten times. The genes are TRBV6-1 and TRBJ1-1; 8 bases align to TRBD1. With 6 bases clipped from V and 5 bases from J, the junction kept 11 bases outside the gene matches. CDR3 length equals 15 residues. In germline, CDR1 is MNHNS, CDR2 SASEGT. The CDR3 DNA reads as TGTGCCAGCAGCCGACAGGGGACGACTTGGACTGAAGCTTTCTTT. Translating it yields CASSRQGTTWTEAFF.

This clonotype was counted a few times. This sequence joins TRBV3-1 and TRBJ1-2; D perhaps matches TRBD1 (6 bases). The V end lost 4 bases, the J end lost 8 bases, and 20 bases lay between the germline ends. The CDR3 is 15 amino acids. Germline values: CDR1 LGHDT, CDR2 YNNKEL (reference sequence). The CDR3 protein is CASSPAPDSSGGYTF. In nucleotides, the CDR3 is TGTGCCAGCAGCCCAGCCCCGGACAGTTCGGGAGGCTACACCTTC.

This clonotype was observed a handful of times. The chain recombines TRBV4-1 with TRBJ2-7; D is uncertain. The germline V and J ends were trimmed by 0 bases and 3 bases, with 15 bases remaining between them. The germline V gene encodes CDR1 MGHRA and CDR2 YSYEKL. There are 16 residues in the CDR3. The CDR3 here is CASSQEGPQNYYEQYF. CDR3 nucleotides: TGCGCCAGCAGCCAAGAAGGCCCGCAGAATTACTACGAGCAGTACTTC.

This clonotype has a single count. The chain is built from TRBV7-9 and TRBJ1-2; tentatively, D is TRBD1 (6 bases). Germline V gene data show CDR1 as SEHNR and CDR2 as FQNEAQ (reference sequence). V gave up 3 bases and J gave up 5 bases, with 16 bases separating them. This CDR3 has 15 residues. For the CDR3, the DNA is TGTGCCAGCAGCTTGGGGGCTTGGCAGGATTATGGCTACACCTTC. Translated, it gives CASSLGAWQDYGYTF.

The table lists this clonotype with many counts. The V call is TRBV6-7, the J call TRBJ1-1; D call uncertain. TRBV6-7 is an ORF, and what it does is uncertain. Trimming cost V 6 bases and J 6 bases, with 2 bases left between them. This CDR3 contains 9 residues. The CDR3 coding sequence is TGTGCCAGCAGATCTGAAGCTTTCTTT. It encodes CASRSEAFF.

This clonotype was found a few times. The V and J genes are TRBV6-5 and TRBJ2-4, with D perhaps matching TRBD2 (6 bases). There are 13 residues in the CDR3. V dropped 3 bases and J dropped 7 bases, with 10 bases sitting between them. Germline lookup yields CDR1 MNHEY and CDR2 SVGAGI. CDR3 in DNA: TGTGCCAGCAGTTATGGACGGGGGAACATTCAGTACTTC. Amino acid sequence: CASSYGRGNIQYF.

The gene calls are TRBV15 and TRBJ1-5; D perhaps matches TRBD1 (5 bases). V was shortened by 1 base and J by 0 bases, with 19 bases between the two germline ends. The CDR3 is 19 residues long. Germline V lookup: CDR1 LNHNV, CDR2 YYDKDF (reference sequence). The DNA of the CDR3 is TGTGCCACCAGCAGAGCTATACCGAACAGGTACTATAGCAATCAGCCCCAGCATTTT. Its translation: CATSRAIPNRYYSNQPQHF.

The chain has TRBV19 and TRBJ2-7; the D call may be TRBD1 or TRBD2 (5 bases each). Germline lookup yields CDR1 LNHDA and CDR2 SQIVND (reference sequence). V lost 5 bases, J lost 0 bases, and 17 bases lay in between. The length of the CDR3 is 16 residues. CDR3 loop: CASSGPGTQSSYEQYF. CDR3 DNA sequence: TGTGCCAGTAGTGGACCCGGGACCCAAAGCTCCTACGAGCAGTACTTC.

The CDR3 sequence: CASSYSPGGLYGYTF. In DNA, the CDR3 is TGTGCCAGCAGTTACTCGCCGGGGGGCCTCTATGGCTACACCTTC. The rearrangement uses TRBV6-5 and TRBJ1-2; D possibly corresponds to TRBD1 (6 bases). The germline V gene encodes CDR1 MNHEY and CDR2 SVGAGI. CDR3 length: 15 amino acids. V lost 0 bases and J lost 4, with 12 bases in between.